The 2 T cell receptor beta chains below come from one sample, sequenced in a study of blood T cell repertoires in COVID-19. Using immunoSEQ multiplex PCR, the repertoire was profiled, and TCRdb retains in-frame clones only, with some absent. The sample has some 270,000 clones; roughly nine tenths are singletons. The sample comprised peripheral blood. The receptors stem from a middle-aged woman who had recovered from COVID-19.

The V and J genes are TRBV6-5 and TRBJ2-5, with D perhaps matching TRBD2 (5 bases). CDR1 and CDR2 from the germline V gene are MNHEY and SVGAGI. The CDR3 spans 13 residues. The ends were cut back, 3 bases at V and 5 bases at J, with 10 bases in the middle. The CDR3 reads CASSYSPGETQYF. The DNA for the CDR3 is TGTGCCAGCAGTTATAGTCCGGGGGAGACCCAGTACTTC.

The rearrangement joins TRBV12-3 or TRBV12-4 to TRBJ2-3; D unclear. The CDR3 runs to 12 residues. V was cut by 3 bases and J by 4 bases, with 5 bases left in between. CDR3 DNA sequence: TGTGCCAGCAGTTTCCGGGCAGATACGCAGTATTTT. This codes for CASSFRADTQYF.